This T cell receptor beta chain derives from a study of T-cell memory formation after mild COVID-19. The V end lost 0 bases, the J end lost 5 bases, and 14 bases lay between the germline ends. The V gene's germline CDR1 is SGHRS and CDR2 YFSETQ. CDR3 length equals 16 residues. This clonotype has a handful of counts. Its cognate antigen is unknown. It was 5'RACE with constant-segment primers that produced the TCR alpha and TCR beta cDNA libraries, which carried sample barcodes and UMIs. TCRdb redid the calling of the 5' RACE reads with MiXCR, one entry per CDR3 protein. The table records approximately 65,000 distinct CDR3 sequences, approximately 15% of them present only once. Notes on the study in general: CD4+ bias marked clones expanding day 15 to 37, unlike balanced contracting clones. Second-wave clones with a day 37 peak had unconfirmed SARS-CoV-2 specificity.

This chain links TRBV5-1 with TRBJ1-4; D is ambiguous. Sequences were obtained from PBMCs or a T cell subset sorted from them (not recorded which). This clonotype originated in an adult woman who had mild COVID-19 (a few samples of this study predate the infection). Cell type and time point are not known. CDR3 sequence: CASSLDSLDLNEKLFF. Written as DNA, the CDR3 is TGCGCCAGCAGCTTGGATTCGCTTGACCTAAATGAAAAACTGTTTTTT.